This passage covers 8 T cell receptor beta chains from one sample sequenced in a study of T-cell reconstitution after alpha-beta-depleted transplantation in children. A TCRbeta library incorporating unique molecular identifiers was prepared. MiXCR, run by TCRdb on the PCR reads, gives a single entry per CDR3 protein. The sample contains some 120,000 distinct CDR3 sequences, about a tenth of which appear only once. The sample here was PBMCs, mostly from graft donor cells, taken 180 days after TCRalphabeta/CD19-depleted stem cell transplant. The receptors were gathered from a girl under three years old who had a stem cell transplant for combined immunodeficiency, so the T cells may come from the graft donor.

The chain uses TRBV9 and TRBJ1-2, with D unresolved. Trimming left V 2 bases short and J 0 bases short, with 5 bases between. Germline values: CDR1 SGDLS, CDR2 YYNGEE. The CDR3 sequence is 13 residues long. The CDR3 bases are TGTGCCAGCAGCGTCCGGGCTAACTATGGCTACACCTTC. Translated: CASSVRANYGYTF.

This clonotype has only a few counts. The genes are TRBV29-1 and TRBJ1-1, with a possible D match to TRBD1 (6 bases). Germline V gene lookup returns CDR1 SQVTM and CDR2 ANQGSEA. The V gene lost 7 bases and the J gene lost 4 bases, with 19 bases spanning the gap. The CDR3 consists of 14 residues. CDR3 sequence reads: CSAEGGGLGTEAFF. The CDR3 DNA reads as TGCAGCGCCGAAGGGGGGGGATTGGGCACTGAAGCTTTCTTT.

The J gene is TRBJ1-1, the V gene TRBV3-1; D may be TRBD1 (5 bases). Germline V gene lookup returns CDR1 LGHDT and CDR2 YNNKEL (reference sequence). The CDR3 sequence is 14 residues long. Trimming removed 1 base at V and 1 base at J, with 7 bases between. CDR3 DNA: TGTGCCAGCAGCCAAGTTGGGGGGAACACTGAAGCTTTCTTT. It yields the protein CASSQVGGNTEAFF.

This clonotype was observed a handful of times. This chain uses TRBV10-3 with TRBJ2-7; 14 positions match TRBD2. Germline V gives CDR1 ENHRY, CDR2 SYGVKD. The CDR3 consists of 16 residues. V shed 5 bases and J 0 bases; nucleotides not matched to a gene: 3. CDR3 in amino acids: CAISTGTSGSSYEQYF. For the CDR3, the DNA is TGTGCCATCAGTACCGGGACTAGCGGGAGCTCCTACGAGCAGTACTTC.

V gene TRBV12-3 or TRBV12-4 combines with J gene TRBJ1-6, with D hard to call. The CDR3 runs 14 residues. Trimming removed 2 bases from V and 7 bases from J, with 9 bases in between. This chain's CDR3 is CASSLWLRNSPLHF. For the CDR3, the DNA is TGTGCCAGCAGTTTATGGCTGAGAAATTCACCCCTCCACTTT.

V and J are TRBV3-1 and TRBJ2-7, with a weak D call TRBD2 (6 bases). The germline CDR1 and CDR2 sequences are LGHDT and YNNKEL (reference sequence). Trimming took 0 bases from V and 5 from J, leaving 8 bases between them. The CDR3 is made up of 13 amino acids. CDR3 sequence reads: CASSQEWGDEQYF. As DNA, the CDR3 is TGTGCCAGCAGCCAAGAATGGGGGGACGAGCAGTACTTC.

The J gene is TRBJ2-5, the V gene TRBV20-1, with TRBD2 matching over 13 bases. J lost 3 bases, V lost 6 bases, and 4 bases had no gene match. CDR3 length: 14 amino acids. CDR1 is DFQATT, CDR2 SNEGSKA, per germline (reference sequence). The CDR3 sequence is CSARGLAGEETQYF. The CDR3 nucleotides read TGCAGTGCGCGAGGACTAGCGGGAGAAGAGACCCAGTACTTC.

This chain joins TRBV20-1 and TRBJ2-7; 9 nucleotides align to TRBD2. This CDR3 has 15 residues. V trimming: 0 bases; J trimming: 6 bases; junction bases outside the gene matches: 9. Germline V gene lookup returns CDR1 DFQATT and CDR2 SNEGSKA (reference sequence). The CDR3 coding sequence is TGCAGTGCTAGAGATCTTCGCGGGGGGGCCTCCGAGCAGTACTTC. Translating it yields CSARDLRGGASEQYF.